The T cell receptor beta chain under discussion was sequenced for a study of spatial heterogeneity in lung cancer. Study-wide background: Raw-read counts averaged over ten per unique TCR and UMI combination.

TCRdb processed the 5' RACE reads anew with MiXCR; each CDR3 protein has one entry. The sample has 2,600 or so distinct CDR3 sequences; about 12% are singletons. Germline trimming cut 6 bases from V and 6 bases from J; bases unmatched to any gene: 9. Germline V gene data show CDR1 as SEHNR and CDR2 as FQNEAQ (reference sequence). The CDR3 sequence is 15 residues long. This clonotype is deemed medium-sized. Time point denoted: sample taken at primary tumor resection. Unsorted whole RNA of tumor, nontumor lung or frozen PBMC was sequenced. The rearrangement joins TRBV7-9 to TRBJ2-1; TRBD2 matches 9 bases. This clonotype originated in a male donor with early-stage non-small cell lung cancer. The source was PBMCs, collected at surgery. The CDR3, as DNA: TGTGCCAGCAGGGATAGCGGGAGATTGGGCAATGAGCAGTTCTTC. Translating it yields CASRDSGRLGNEQFF.